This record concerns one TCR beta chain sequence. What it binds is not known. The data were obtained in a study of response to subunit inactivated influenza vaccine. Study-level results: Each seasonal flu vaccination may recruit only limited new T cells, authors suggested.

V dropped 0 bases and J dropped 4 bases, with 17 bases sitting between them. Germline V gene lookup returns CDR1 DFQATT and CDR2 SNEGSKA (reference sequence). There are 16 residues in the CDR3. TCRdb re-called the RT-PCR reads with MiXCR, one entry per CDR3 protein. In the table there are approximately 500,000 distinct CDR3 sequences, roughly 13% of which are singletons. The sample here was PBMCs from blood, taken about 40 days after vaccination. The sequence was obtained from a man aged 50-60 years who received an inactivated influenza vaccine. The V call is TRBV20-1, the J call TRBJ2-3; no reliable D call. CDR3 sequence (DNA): TGCAGTGCTAGAGATAATATTCGGAGTGGTCCAGATACGCAGTATTTT. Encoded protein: CSARDNIRSGPDTQYF.